This T cell receptor (beta chain) was documented in a study of cytomegalovirus exposure and HLA in healthy donors. General study points: In a later analysis, HLA-associated TCR beta chains were more clonally expanded than equally common others. Reports credit the classifier with highly specific, highly sensitive diagnosis of cytomegalovirus status.

For this clone: The antigen is unknown.

The PCR used 60 Vbeta and 13 Jbeta primers. The table came from immunoSEQ multiplex PCR; TCRdb's copy has only in-frame clones and leaves some out. This sample has approximately 100,000 clones, with approximately 79% found just once. After removal of 2 bases from V and 1 base from J, the junction contained 5 bases not matched to a gene. The germline V gene has CDR1 PRHDT and CDR2 FYEKMQ (reference sequence). The length of the CDR3 is 16 residues. The V call is TRBV13, the J call TRBJ2-3, with TRBD2 matching over 8 bases. The sample taken for sequencing was PBMCs. The receptor's source is a man between 45 and 60 years old in good health and CMV-seropositive. CDR3 nucleotides: TGTGCCAGCAGCTTATCGGGAGGGGGTGGCACAGATACGCAGTATTTT. It yields the protein CASSLSGGGGTDTQYF. The full variable domain, completed using reference TRBV13 and TRBJ2-3, is AAGVIQSPRHLIKEKRETATLKCYPIPRHDTVYWYQQGPGQDPQFLISFYEKMQSDKGSIPDRFSAQQFSDYHSELNMSSLELGDSALYFCASSLSGGGGTDTQYFGPGTRLTVL.